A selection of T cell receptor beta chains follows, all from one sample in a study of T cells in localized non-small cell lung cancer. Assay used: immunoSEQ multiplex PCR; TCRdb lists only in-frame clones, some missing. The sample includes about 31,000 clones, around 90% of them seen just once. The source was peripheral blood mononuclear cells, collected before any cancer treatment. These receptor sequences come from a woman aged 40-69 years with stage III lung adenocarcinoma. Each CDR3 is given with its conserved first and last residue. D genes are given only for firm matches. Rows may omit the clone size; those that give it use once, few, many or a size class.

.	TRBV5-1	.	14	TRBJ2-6	TGCGCCAGCACCCCTCGGGGTGGGGCCAACGTCCTGACTTTC	CASTPRGGANVLTF
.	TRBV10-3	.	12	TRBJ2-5	TGTGCCATCAGGGGTGTTCAAGAGACCCAGTACTTC	CAIRGVQETQYF
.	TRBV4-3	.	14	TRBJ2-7	TGCGCCAGCAGCCAAGCCTGGTCCTCCTACGAGCAGTACTTC	CASSQAWSSYEQYF
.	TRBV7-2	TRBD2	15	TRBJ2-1	TGTGCCAGCAGCCCCCCGGGACTAGCGGGCAATGAGCAGTTCTTC	CASSPPGLAGNEQFF
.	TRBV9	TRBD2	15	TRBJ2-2	TGTGCCAGCAGCACCCGCCCGGGAGGTACCGGGGAGCTGTTTTTT	CASSTRPGGTGELFF
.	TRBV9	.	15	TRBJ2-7	TGTGCCAGCAGCGTAGGATGGCAGAGCTCCTACGAGCAGTACTTC	CASSVGWQSSYEQYF
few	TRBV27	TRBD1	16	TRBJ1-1	TGTGCCAGCAGTTTATTTATAGGAGGGGGCAGAGAGGAAGCTTTCTTT	CASSLFIGGGREEAFF
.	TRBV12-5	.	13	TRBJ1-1	TGTGCTAGTGGGTCCAGGGGAGGCACTGAAGCTTTCTTT	CASGSRGGTEAFF
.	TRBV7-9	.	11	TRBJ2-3	TGTGCCAGCAGCGGGGCAGATACGCAGTATTTT	CASSGADTQYF
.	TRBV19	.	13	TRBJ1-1	TGTGCCAGTAGTATAAGGGGGAACACTGAAGCTTTCTTT	CASSIRGNTEAFF
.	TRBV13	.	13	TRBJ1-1	TGTGCCAGCAGAAATAATGGGGGCACTGAAGCTTTCTTT	CASRNNGGTEAFF
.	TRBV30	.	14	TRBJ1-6	TGTGCCAGACAAGACGGGTCTCCCGGTTCACCCCTCCACTTT	CARQDGSPGSPLHF
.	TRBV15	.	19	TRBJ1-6	TGTGCCACCAGCAGCCCCCCGTGGCAGGAAAACTCCTATAATTCACCCCTCCACTTT	CATSSPPWQENSYNSPLHF
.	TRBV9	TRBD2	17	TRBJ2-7	TGTGCCAGCAGCGTAGAGGGGGGACTAGCGGGGCCCTACGAGCAGTACTTC	CASSVEGGLAGPYEQYF
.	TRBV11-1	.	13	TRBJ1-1	TGTGCCAGCAGCCCGAACAGGGAGCTCAAAGCTTTCTTT	CASSPNRELKAFF
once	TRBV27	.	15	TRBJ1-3	TGTGCCAGCAGGATCAACAGGGATACTGGAAACACCATATATTTT	CASRINRDTGNTIYF